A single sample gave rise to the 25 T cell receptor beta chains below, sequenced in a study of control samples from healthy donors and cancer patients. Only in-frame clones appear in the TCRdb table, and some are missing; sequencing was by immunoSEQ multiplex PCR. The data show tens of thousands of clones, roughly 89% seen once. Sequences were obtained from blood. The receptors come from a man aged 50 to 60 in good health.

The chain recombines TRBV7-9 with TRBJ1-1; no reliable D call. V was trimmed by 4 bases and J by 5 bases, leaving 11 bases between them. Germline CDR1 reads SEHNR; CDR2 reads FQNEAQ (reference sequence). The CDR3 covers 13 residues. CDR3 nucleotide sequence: TGTGCCAGCAGCTACAAGGGTGTAACTGAAGCTTTCTTT. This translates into CASSYKGVTEAFF.

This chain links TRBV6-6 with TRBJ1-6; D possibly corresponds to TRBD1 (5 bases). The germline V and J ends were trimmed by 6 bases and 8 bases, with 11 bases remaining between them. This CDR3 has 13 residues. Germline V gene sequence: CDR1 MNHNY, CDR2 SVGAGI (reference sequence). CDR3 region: CASRIGVDSPLHF. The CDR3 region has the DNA TGTGCCAGCAGGATAGGGGTGGATTCACCCCTCCACTTT.

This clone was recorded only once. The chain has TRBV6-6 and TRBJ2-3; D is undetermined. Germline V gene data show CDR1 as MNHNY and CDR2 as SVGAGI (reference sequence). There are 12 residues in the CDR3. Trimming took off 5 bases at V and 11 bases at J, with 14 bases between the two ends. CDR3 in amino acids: CASSPPVSKQYF. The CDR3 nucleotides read TGTGCCAGCAGTCCCCCCGTCAGTAAGCAGTATTTT.

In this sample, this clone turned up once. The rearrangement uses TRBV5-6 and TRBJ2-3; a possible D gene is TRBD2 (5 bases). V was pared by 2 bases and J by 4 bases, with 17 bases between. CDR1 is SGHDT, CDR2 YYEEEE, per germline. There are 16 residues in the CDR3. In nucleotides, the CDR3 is TGTGCCAGCAGCTTCCCCCAGCGGAGTAGGGCAGATACGCAGTATTTT. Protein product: CASSFPQRSRADTQYF.

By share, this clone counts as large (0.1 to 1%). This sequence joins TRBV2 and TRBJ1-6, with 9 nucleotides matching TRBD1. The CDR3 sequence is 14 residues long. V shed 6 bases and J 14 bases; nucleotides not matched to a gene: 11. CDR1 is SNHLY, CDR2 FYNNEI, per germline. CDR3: CASSGQGREKTLHF. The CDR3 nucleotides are TGTGCCAGCAGCGGACAGGGGCGGGAGAAGACCCTCCACTTT.

In DNA form, the CDR3 reads TGTGCCAGCAGCTTAGAGGGAACTACGGTATCTTACAATGAGCAGTTCTTC. Protein sequence: CASSLEGTTVSYNEQFF. The gene calls are TRBV7-9 and TRBJ2-1; D is unclear. CDR3 length: 17 amino acids. V was shortened by 1 base and J by 4 bases, with 17 bases between the two germline ends. Germline V gene sequence: CDR1 SEHNR, CDR2 FQNEAQ (reference sequence).

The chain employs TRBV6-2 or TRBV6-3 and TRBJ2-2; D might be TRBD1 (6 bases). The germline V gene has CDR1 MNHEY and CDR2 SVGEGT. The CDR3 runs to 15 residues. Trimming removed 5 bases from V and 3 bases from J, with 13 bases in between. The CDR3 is CASSTRQADTGELFF. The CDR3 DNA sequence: TGTGCCAGCAGTACTCGACAGGCTGACACCGGGGAGCTGTTTTTT.

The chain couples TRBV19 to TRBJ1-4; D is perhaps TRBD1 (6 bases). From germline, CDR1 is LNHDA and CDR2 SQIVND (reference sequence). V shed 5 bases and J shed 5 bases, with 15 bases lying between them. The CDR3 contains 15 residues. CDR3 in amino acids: CASSPTGSGNEKLFF. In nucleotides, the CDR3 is TGTGCCAGTAGTCCTACAGGGAGCGGGAATGAAAAACTGTTTTTT. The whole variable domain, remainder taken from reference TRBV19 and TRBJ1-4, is DGGITQSPKYLFRKEGQNVTLSCEQNLNHDAMYWYRQDPGQGLRLIYYSQIVNDFQKGDIAEGYSVSREKKESFPLTVTSAQKNPTAFYLCASSPTGSGNEKLFFGSGTQLSVL.

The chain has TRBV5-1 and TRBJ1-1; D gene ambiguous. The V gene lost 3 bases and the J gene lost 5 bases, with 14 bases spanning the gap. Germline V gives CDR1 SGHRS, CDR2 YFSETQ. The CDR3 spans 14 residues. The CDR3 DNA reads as TGCGCCAGCAGCTGGGGAAGGAGGGATACTGAAGCTTTCTTT. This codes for CASSWGRRDTEAFF. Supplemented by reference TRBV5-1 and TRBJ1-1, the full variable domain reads KAGVTQTPRYLIKTRGQQVTLSCSPISGHRSVSWYQQTPGQGLQFLFEYFSETQRNKGNFPGRFSGRQFSNSRSEMNVSTLELGDSALYLCASSWGRRDTEAFFGQGTRLTVV.

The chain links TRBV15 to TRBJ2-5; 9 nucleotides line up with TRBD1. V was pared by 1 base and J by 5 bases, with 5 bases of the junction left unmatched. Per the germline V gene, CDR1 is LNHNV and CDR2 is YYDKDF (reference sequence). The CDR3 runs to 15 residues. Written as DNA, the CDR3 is TGTGCCACCAGCAGAGTACAGGGGGCTTGGGAGACCCAGTACTTC. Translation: CATSRVQGAWETQYF.

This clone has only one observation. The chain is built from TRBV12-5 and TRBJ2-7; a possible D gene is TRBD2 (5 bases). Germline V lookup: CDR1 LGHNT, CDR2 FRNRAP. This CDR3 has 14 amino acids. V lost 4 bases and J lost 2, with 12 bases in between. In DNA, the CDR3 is TGTGCTAGTGGTTCGCTGACGGGAACCTACGAGCAGTACTTC. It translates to CASGSLTGTYEQYF.

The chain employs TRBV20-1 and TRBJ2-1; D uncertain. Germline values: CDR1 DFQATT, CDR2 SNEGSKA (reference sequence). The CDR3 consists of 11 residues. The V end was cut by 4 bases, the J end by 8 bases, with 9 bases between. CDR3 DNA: TGCAGTGCTAAGCCCTGGGATGAGCAGTTCTTC. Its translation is CSAKPWDEQFF.

The CDR3 nucleotides are TGCGCCAGCAGTCCAAGGGGACAGAACTATGGCTACACCTTC. It translates to CASSPRGQNYGYTF. The J gene is TRBJ1-2, the V gene TRBV10-2; TRBD1 agrees at 7 bases. Germline V gene data show CDR1 as WSHSY and CDR2 as SAAADI. The CDR3 is 14 residues long. V lost 5 bases and J lost 2; bases outside the gene matches: 5.

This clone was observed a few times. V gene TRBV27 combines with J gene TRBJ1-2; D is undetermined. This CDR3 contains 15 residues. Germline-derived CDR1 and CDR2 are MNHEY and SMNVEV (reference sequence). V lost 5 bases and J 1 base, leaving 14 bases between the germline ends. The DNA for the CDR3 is TGTGCCAGCAGTCCACACGGGGTCGGTAACTATGGCTACACCTTC. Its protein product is CASSPHGVGNYGYTF.

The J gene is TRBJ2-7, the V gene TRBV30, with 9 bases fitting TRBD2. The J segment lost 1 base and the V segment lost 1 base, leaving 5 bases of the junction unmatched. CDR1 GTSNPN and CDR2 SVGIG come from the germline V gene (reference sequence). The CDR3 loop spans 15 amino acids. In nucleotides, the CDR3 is TGTGCCTGGAGTGGCGGGGGGGCCGGTTCCTACGAGCAGTACTTC. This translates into CAWSGGGAGSYEQYF.

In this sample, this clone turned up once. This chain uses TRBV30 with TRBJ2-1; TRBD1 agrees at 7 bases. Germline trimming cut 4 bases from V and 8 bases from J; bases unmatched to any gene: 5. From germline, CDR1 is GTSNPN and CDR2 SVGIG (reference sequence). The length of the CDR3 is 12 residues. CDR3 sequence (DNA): TGTGCCTGGAAACCCCAGGGGGATGAGCAGTTCTTC. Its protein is CAWKPQGDEQFF.

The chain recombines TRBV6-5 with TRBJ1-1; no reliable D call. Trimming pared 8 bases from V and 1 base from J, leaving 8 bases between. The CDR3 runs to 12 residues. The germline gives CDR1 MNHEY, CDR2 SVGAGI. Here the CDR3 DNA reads TGTGCCAGCGGTACCCCGAACACTGAAGCTTTCTTT. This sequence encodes CASGTPNTEAFF.

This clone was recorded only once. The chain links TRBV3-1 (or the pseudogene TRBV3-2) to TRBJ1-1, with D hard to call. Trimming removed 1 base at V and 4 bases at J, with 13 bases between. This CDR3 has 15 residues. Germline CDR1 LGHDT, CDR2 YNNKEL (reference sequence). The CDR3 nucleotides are TGTGCCAGCAGCCAAGCCCGAGGTGTGGGCACTGAAGCTTTCTTT. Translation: CASSQARGVGTEAFF.

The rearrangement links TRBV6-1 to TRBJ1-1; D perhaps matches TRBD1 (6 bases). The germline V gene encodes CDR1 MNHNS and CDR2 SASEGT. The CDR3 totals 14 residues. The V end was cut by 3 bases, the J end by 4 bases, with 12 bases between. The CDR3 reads CASSEQGTSTEAFF. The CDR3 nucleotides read TGTGCCAGCAGTGAGCAGGGGACAAGCACTGAAGCTTTCTTT.

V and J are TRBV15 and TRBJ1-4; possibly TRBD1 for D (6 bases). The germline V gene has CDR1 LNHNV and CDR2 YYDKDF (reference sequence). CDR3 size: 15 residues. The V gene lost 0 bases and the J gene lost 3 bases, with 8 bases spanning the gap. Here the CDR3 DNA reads TGTGCCACCAGCAGAGACGGACAGCCTAATGAAAAACTGTTTTTT. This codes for CATSRDGQPNEKLFF. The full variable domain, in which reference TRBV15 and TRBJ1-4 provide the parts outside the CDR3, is DAMVIQNPRYQVTQFGKPVTLSCSQTLNHNVMYWYQQKSSQAPKLLFHYYDKDFNNEADTPDNFQSRRPNTSFCFLDIRSPGLGDTAMYLCATSRDGQPNEKLFFGSGTQLSVL.

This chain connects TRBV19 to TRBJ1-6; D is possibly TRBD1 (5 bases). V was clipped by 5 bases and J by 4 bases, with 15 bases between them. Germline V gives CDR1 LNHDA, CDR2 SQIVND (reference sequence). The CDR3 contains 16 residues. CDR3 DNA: TGTGCCAGTAGTTGGTTCAGGGAGACTTATAATTCACCCCTCCACTTT. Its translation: CASSWFRETYNSPLHF.

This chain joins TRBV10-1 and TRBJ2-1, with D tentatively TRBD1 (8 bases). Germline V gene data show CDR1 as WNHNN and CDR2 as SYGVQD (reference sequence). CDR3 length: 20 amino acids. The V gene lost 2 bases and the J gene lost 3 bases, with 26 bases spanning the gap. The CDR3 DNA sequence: TGCGCCAGCAGTGAGACCCGTCGACTCAAACAGGGGGGGATCTACAATGAGCAGTTCTTC. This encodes CASSETRRLKQGGIYNEQFF.

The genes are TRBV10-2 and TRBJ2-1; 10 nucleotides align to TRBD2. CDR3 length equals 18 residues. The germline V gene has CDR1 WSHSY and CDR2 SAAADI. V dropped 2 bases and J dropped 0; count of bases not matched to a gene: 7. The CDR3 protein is CASSEGLAVANSYNEQFF. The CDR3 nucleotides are TGCGCCAGCAGTGAGGGACTAGCGGTAGCAAACTCCTACAATGAGCAGTTCTTC.

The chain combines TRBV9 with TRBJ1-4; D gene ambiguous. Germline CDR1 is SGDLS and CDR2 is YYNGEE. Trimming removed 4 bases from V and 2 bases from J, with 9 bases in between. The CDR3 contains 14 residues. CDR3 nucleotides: TGTGCCAGCAGCCCAGGAGGGACTAATGAAAAACTGTTTTTT. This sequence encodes CASSPGGTNEKLFF.

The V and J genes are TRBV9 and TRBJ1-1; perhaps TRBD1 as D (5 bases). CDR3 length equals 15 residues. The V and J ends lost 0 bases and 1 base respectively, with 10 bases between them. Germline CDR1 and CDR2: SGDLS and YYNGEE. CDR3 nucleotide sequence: TGTGCCAGCAGCGTAGTGTCCGGGGGGAACACTGAAGCTTTCTTT. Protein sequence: CASSVVSGGNTEAFF.